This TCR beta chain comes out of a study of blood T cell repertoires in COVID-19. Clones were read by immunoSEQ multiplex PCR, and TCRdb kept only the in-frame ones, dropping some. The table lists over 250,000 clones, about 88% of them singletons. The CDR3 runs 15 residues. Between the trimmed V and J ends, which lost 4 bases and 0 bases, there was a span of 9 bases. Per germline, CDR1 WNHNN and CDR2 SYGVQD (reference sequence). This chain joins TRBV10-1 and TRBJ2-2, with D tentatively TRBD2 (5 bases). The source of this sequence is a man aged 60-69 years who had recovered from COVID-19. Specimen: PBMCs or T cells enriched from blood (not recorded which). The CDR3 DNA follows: TGCGCCAGCAGTGGTACCGGGACGAACACCGGGGAGCTGTTTTTT. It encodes CASSGTGTNTGELFF.